Shown below are 13 T cell receptor beta chains from a single sample sequenced in a study of regulatory T cells in long-lasting Graves disease. Arm-PCR with iRepertoire HTBI primers amplified the CDR3 regions for these TCR beta libraries. Each CDR3 protein gets one entry after TCRdb re-called the multiplex PCR reads with MiXCR. In the table there are roughly 400,000 distinct CDR3 sequences, 15% of which are singletons. Time point given: newly diagnosed GD, antithyroid drugs for less than 3 months. The authors made the TCR library using RNA they extracted from PBMCs. These data were also reused for a study on T cells in Graves' hyperthyroidism and ophthalmopathy.

The starting material was peripheral blood mononuclear cells (PBMCs), obtained at new diagnosis, from a patient treated with antithyroid drugs. The receptor set was obtained from a woman aged 40 to 49 with Graves disease.

The sample holds many counts of this clonotype. The genes are TRBV11-3 and TRBJ1-1, with D possibly TRBD1 on 5 matching bases. The CDR3 totals 13 residues. Germline V gene sequence: CDR1 SGHNT, CDR2 YENEEA. V shed 0 bases and J shed 8 bases, with 10 bases lying between them. The CDR3 protein is CASSLEGTGEAFF. The CDR3 DNA follows: TGTGCCAGCAGCTTAGAAGGGACGGGAGAAGCTTTCTTT.

The sample holds many counts of this clonotype. This chain joins TRBV11-2 and TRBJ2-1, with D possibly matching TRBD2 (6 bases). V lost 4 bases and J 9 bases, leaving 13 bases between the germline ends. The CDR3 runs to 13 residues. Germline V gene data show CDR1 as SGHAT and CDR2 as FQNNGV. CDR3 in amino acids: CASSWVLRGEQFF. In nucleotides, the CDR3 is TGTGCCAGCAGCTGGGTACTGCGGGGTGAGCAGTTCTTC.

This clonotype has ten or more counts. This rearrangement joins TRBV27 to TRBJ1-1, with unresolved D. The CDR3 covers 13 residues. CDR1 and CDR2 (germline): MNHEY, SMNVEV (reference sequence). V shed 5 bases and J shed 5 bases, with 12 bases lying between them. CDR3 residues: CASSAVTLTEAFF. CDR3 DNA: TGTGCCAGCAGTGCCGTTACTCTTACTGAAGCTTTCTTT.

This clonotype appeared many times. This rearrangement joins TRBV5-1 to TRBJ2-7, with 8 bases aligning to TRBD1. This CDR3 contains 15 residues. Germline V gene lookup returns CDR1 SGHRS and CDR2 YFSETQ. Trimming at V came to 0 bases and at J to 4 bases, leaving 6 bases not matched to a gene. CDR3 region: CASSLGQGLVYEQYF. CDR3 DNA sequence: TGCGCCAGCAGCTTGGGACAGGGGCTGGTGTACGAGCAGTACTTC. Full variable domain (missing parts from reference TRBV5-1 and TRBJ2-7): KAGVTQTPRYLIKTRGQQVTLSCSPISGHRSVSWYQQTPGQGLQFLFEYFSETQRNKGNFPGRFSGRQFSNSRSEMNVSTLELGDSALYLCASSLGQGLVYEQYFGPGTRLTVT.

The chain links TRBV28 to TRBJ1-1; 8 bases line up with TRBD1. The CDR3 totals 18 residues. CDR1 and CDR2 (germline): MDHEN, SYDVKM. V was pared by 2 bases and J by 1 base, with 12 bases of the junction left unmatched. CDR3 in DNA: TGTGCCAGCAGTTTACTTGGCGTGGACAGGGCACAGAACACTGAAGCTTTCTTT. Translating it yields CASSLLGVDRAQNTEAFF.

DNA for the CDR3: TGTGCCTCAAAGACAGGGGCGCCTGGCTACACCTTC. This encodes CASKTGAPGYTF. The chain recombines TRBV2 with TRBJ1-2, with TRBD1 matching over 8 bases. The CDR3 totals 12 residues. V dropped 11 bases and J dropped 7; count of bases not matched to a gene: 9. The germline V gene encodes CDR1 SNHLY and CDR2 FYNNEI.

In this sample, this clonotype turned up a few times. The gene calls are TRBV7-3 and TRBJ2-1; the match to TRBD2 covers 7 bases. V lost 6 bases and J lost 6; bases outside the gene matches: 11. The CDR3 runs 15 residues. Germline assignment: CDR1 SGHTA and CDR2 FQGTGA. CDR3 nucleotide sequence: TGTGCCAGCAGTGTTTCGGGGGGAAGGGGCAATGAGCAGTTCTTC. Amino acid sequence: CASSVSGGRGNEQFF. The entire variable domain, with the rest obtained from reference TRBV7-3 and TRBJ2-1, is as follows: GAGVSQTPSNKVTEKGKYVELRCDPISGHTALYWYRQSLGQGPEFLIYFQGTGAADDSGLPNDRFFAVRPEGSVSTLKIQRTERGDSAVYLCASSVSGGRGNEQFFGPGTRLTVL.

This clonotype was seen ten or more times. The chain combines TRBV10-3 with TRBJ1-5; 9 bases match TRBD1. Unmatched junction bases numbered 8, after V lost 5 bases and J lost 3 bases. Germline loops: CDR1 ENHRY, CDR2 SYGVKD. This CDR3 is 16 amino acids long. This chain's CDR3 is CAISPGQGRSNQPQHF. CDR3 DNA sequence: TGTGCCATCAGTCCCGGACAGGGGAGGTCCAATCAGCCCCAGCATTTT.

This clonotype was observed at least ten times. This sequence joins TRBV11-2 and TRBJ2-5, with 7 bases matching TRBD2. In germline, CDR1 is SGHAT, CDR2 FQNNGV. V dropped 5 bases and J dropped 1; count of bases not matched to a gene: 10. The CDR3 sequence is 16 residues long. In DNA form, the CDR3 reads TGTGCCAGCAGCCCCCGACTAGCAGGTGGCCAAGAGACCCAGTACTTC. It specifies CASSPRLAGGQETQYF.

J is TRBJ1-2 and V is TRBV9, with a possible D match to TRBD1 (6 bases). The CDR3 runs 13 residues. Germline V CDR1 and CDR2: SGDLS, YYNGEE. V was clipped by 4 bases and J by 6 bases, with 13 bases between them. CDR3 protein: CASSPRTANGYTF. CDR3 sequence (DNA): TGTGCCAGCAGCCCTAGGACAGCTAATGGCTACACCTTC.

The chain links TRBV4-2 to TRBJ1-2, with TRBD1 matching 10 bases. CDR3 length: 15 residues. The V and J ends lost 3 bases and 5 bases, in that order; junction bases with no gene match: 6. Germline V CDR1 and CDR2: LGHNA, YNFKEQ. The DNA for the CDR3 is TGTGCCAGCAGCCAGGGGATGGGACAGGGGTATGGCTACACCTTC. Its protein product is CASSQGMGQGYGYTF.

The chain joins TRBV6-2 or TRBV6-3 to TRBJ2-1, with 8 bases aligning to TRBD2. This CDR3 is 15 amino acids long. In germline, CDR1 is MNHEY, CDR2 SVGEGT. After removal of 9 bases from V and 0 bases from J, the junction contained 7 bases not matched to a gene. The CDR3: CASIEGLASYNEQFF. CDR3 DNA sequence: TGTGCCAGTATTGAAGGACTAGCCTCCTACAATGAGCAGTTCTTC.

At least ten counts were recorded for this clonotype. The DNA for the CDR3 is TGCAGTGCCCGGAGCCTTGGGGAGACCCAGTACTTC. It encodes CSARSLGETQYF. V usage is TRBV20-1 and J usage is TRBJ2-5; no reliable D call. Germline values: CDR1 DFQATT, CDR2 SNEGSKA (reference sequence). Deletions cut 6 bases from V and 5 bases from J, with 13 bases between. The CDR3 consists of 12 residues.